A selection of T cell receptor beta chains follows, all from one sample in a study of OX40 agonist ivuxolimab in advanced cancers. Only in-frame clones appear in the TCRdb table, and some are missing; sequencing was by immunoSEQ multiplex PCR. The sample consists of roughly 140,000 clones, around 94% of them appearing once. Here the sequenced sample was CD4+ or CD8+ T cells sorted from blood, taken in a trial of the OX40 agonist ivuxolimab. These receptors all come from an adult with an advanced solid tumor such as melanoma, head and neck, liver or kidney cancer. CDR3s include the opening cysteine and the closing phenylalanine or tryptophan. The D gene is left open where the match is weak. Clone size, where shown, is once, few, many, or a class for clones that have expanded.

-	TRBV10-3	-	TRBJ2-7	13	TGTGCCATCAGCGGGACACCCAGGGGAGAGCAGTACTTC	CAISGTPRGEQYF
-	TRBV7-2	TRBD1	TRBJ1-4	15	TGTGCCAGCAGCCCCGGACAGGGCGCTAATGAAAAACTGTTTTTT	CASSPGQGANEKLFF
-	TRBV28	-	TRBJ1-2	13	TGTGCCAGCAGTTTATCCCAGGCCTATGGCTACACCTTC	CASSLSQAYGYTF
-	TRBV6-1	-	TRBJ2-2	15	TGTGCCAGCAGTCAAACCGTAGGGGTCCCCGGGGAGCTGTTTTTT	CASSQTVGVPGELFF
-	TRBV11-3	-	TRBJ1-1	13	TGTGCCAGCAGCTTAAAATTCCGGACTGAAGCTTTCTTT	CASSLKFRTEAFF
-	TRBV9	-	TRBJ1-5	14	TGTGCCAGCAGCGGTGACAGGACGGGTCAGCCCCAGCATTTT	CASSGDRTGQPQHF
-	TRBV7-5	-	TRBJ2-1	17	TGTGCCAGACGCCCCCGATTCGCGGGAGACTCCTACAATGAGCAGTTCTTC	CARRPRFAGDSYNEQFF
-	TRBV6-1	-	TRBJ1-5	14	TGTGCCAGCAGTGCTGGGATCAGCAATCAGCCCCAGCATTTT	CASSAGISNQPQHF
-	TRBV10-2	-	TRBJ2-3	13	TGCGCCAGCAGTTCACAGTCCACAGATACGCAGTATTTT	CASSSQSTDTQYF
-	TRBV19	-	TRBJ1-5	15	TGTGCCAGTAGTATAGTTTTTGGGGGCAATCAGCCCCAGCATTTT	CASSIVFGGNQPQHF
-	TRBV5-1	TRBD1	TRBJ1-1	13	TGCGCCAGCAGCGGCGGGGACAGGGGAGAAGCTTTCTTT	CASSGGDRGEAFF
-	TRBV5-1	TRBD2	TRBJ2-2	15	TGCGCCAGCAGCCCCCAGACTAGCGGGACCGGGGAGCTGTTTTTT	CASSPQTSGTGELFF
-	TRBV6-5	-	TRBJ2-6	15	TGTGCCAGCAGTTATGAGGGCTCTGGGGCCAACGTCCTGACTTTC	CASSYEGSGANVLTF
-	TRBV11-2	-	TRBJ2-2	16	TGTGCCAGCAGGGTACCGGGACTCATGAACACCGGGGAGCTGTTTTTT	CASRVPGLMNTGELFF
-	TRBV4-3	-	TRBJ1-2	15	TGCGCCAGCAGCCAAGAAGTACAGACCCACTATGGCTACACCTTC	CASSQEVQTHYGYTF
-	TRBV6-6	-	TRBJ2-7	13	TGTGCCAGCAGTCCACAGGGTCCCTACGAGCGGTACTTC	CASSPQGPYERYF
-	TRBV11-3	-	TRBJ2-2	13	TGTGCCAGCAGCTACTCGAGGACCGGGGAGCTGTTTTTT	CASSYSRTGELFF
-	TRBV2	TRBD1	TRBJ1-1	15	TGTGCCAGCAGAGCTCAACAGGGGGCGAACACTGAAGCTTTCTTT	CASRAQQGANTEAFF
-	TRBV18	-	TRBJ2-1	17	TGTGCCAGCTCACCACCTATCCGAGAGGAGTCCTACAATGAGCAGTTCTTC	CASSPPIREESYNEQFF
-	TRBV18	-	TRBJ2-5	17	TGTGCCAGCTCACCCCTAGTCCGGCCGGGGAAACAAGAGACCCAGTACTTC	CASSPLVRPGKQETQYF
-	TRBV5-8	TRBD2	TRBJ2-3	14	TGTGCCAGCAGCTTAACGGGGGGGCAGGATACGCAGTATTTT	CASSLTGGQDTQYF
-	TRBV29-1	-	TRBJ1-1	13	TGCAGCGCTGGAGACAGAGCAGCCGCTGAAGCTTTCTTT	CSAGDRAAAEAFF
-	TRBV5-1	TRBD2	TRBJ2-7	16	TGCGCCAGCAGCTTGGGGGGACTAGCGGTTTCCTACGAGCAGTACTTC	CASSLGGLAVSYEQYF
-	TRBV4-3	-	TRBJ1-4	16	TGCGCCAGCAGCCAAGATCTCGGGCGGATGAATGAAAAACTGTTTTTT	CASSQDLGRMNEKLFF
-	TRBV5-4	-	TRBJ1-2	13	TGTGCCAGCAGCCCAGACTACAAGGATGGCTACACCTTC	CASSPDYKDGYTF
-	TRBV10-3	TRBD1	TRBJ1-2	16	TGTGCCATCAGTGGGGGGACAGGGATAACTAACTATGGCTACACCTTC	CAISGGTGITNYGYTF
-	TRBV18	TRBD1	TRBJ2-7	13	TGTGCCAGCTCACCGCCTCAGGGGGTTGGGGTGTACTTC	CASSPPQGVGVYF
-	TRBV7-6	-	TRBJ2-2	14	TGTGCCAGCATCCTGACAGCGAACACCGGGGAGCTGTTTTTT	CASILTANTGELFF
-	TRBV19	TRBD2	TRBJ2-1	15	TGTGCCAGTAGTATAGGGACTAGCGGGGGGTTCCAGCAGTTCTTC	CASSIGTSGGFQQFF
-	TRBV7-9	-	TRBJ1-4	16	TGTGCCAGCAGCTTAGGATCCGGGACACTGGGGGAAAAACTGTTTTTT	CASSLGSGTLGEKLFF
-	TRBV4-1	TRBD2	TRBJ2-3	17	TGCGCCAGCAGCTCGAAACCGGGACTAGCGTCCGCAGATACGCAGTATTTT	CASSSKPGLASADTQYF
once	TRBV5-4	-	TRBJ1-3	15	TGTGCCAGCAGCTTGGTTCCAGCCACTGGAAACACCATATATTTT	CASSLVPATGNTIYF
once	TRBV5-4	TRBD2	TRBJ2-3	14	TGTGCCAGCAGCTCCGGACTAGCAACAGATACGCAGTATTTT	CASSSGLATDTQYF
-	TRBV28	-	TRBJ1-2	12	TGTGCCAGCAGTTTATATACCTATGGCTACACCTTC	CASSLYTYGYTF
-	TRBV18	-	TRBJ1-4	18	TGTGCCAGCTCACCGACGCTAAACAATAGGCTGGGAGGAGAAAAACTGTTTTTT	CASSPTLNNRLGGEKLFF
-	TRBV5-1	-	TRBJ1-5	15	TGCGCCAGCAGCTTGACAGGGCTTAGCAATCAGCCCCAGCATTTT	CASSLTGLSNQPQHF
-	TRBV28	TRBD1	TRBJ1-2	14	TGTGCCAGCAGTTCAGGGGGGGCTAACTATGGCTACACCTTC	CASSSGGANYGYTF
once	TRBV7-3	-	TRBJ2-2	12	TGTGCCAGCAGCTTAGGGACCGGGGAGCTGTTTTTT	CASSLGTGELFF
-	TRBV5-1	-	TRBJ1-6	16	TGCGCCAGCACCCCCTTGGGGGGGCAGGGGAATTCACCCCTCCACTTT	CASTPLGGQGNSPLHF
-	TRBV5-4	TRBD1	TRBJ1-2	15	TGTGCCAGCAGCTCGTCCGGGACAGGGTTATATGGCTACACCTTC	CASSSSGTGLYGYTF
-	TRBV9	TRBD2	TRBJ2-2	17	TGTGCCAGCAGCCCCCGCAGGACTAGGGGAGTCACCGGGGAGCTGTTTTTT	CASSPRRTRGVTGELFF
-	TRBV11-3	TRBD2	TRBJ2-5	17	TGTGCCAGCAGCTTAGGGGAGCGGCGGGGGGGAGGAGAGACCCAGTACTTC	CASSLGERRGGGETQYF
-	TRBV19	-	TRBJ2-1	13	TGTGCCAGTAAGGAATGGGCTAAGCATGAGCAGTTCTTC	CASKEWAKHEQFF
-	TRBV29-1	TRBD1	TRBJ1-1	16	TGCAGCGTTGAAAACCCCCGACAGGGGGGAGTAACTGAAGCTTTCTTT	CSVENPRQGGVTEAFF
-	TRBV6-1	-	TRBJ1-6	16	TGTGCCAGCAGTGAAGGCTATGGGACACGTTCACCGGCCCTCCACTTT	CASSEGYGTRSPALHF
once	TRBV5-4	-	TRBJ2-7	14	TGTGCCAGCAGCTTGGCCTCAGGGAGGTACGAGCAGTACTTC	CASSLASGRYEQYF
-	TRBV18	TRBD1	TRBJ2-5	13	TGTGCCAGCTCACCGACAGGGGCAGAGACCCAGTACTTC	CASSPTGAETQYF
-	TRBV7-7	TRBD2	TRBJ2-5	16	TGTGCCAGCAGCTTAGGACTAGCGGGGGGCCAAGAGACCCAGTACTTC	CASSLGLAGGQETQYF
-	TRBV9	-	TRBJ1-2	13	TGTGCCAGCAGCGTAGGAGGTGGCTATGGCTACACCTTC	CASSVGGGYGYTF
-	TRBV11-2	TRBD2	TRBJ2-7	16	TGTGCCAGCAGCCGTCGACTAGCGGGGGCCTTCTACGAGCAGTACTTC	CASSRRLAGAFYEQYF